Listed below are T cell receptor beta chains from one sample, sequenced in a study of blood T cell repertoires in COVID-19. The table came from immunoSEQ multiplex PCR; TCRdb's copy has only in-frame clones and leaves some out. The sample lists tens of thousands of clones; about 76% were seen once. The specimen was peripheral blood. Source of these receptors: a man in his 70s with active or convalescent COVID-19. The CDR3 runs from the conserved cysteine through the conserved F or W. The D gene is left open where the match is weak. Rows give clone size only sometimes, using once, few, many, or a class for an expanded clone.

clone size	V gene	J gene	D gene	CDR3 protein	CDR3 DNA
few	TRBV29-1	TRBJ1-1	.	CSSKGGGNTEAFF	TGCAGCTCCAAGGGGGGGGGAAACACTGAAGCTTTCTTT
.	TRBV5-3	TRBJ1-4	.	CARSPCKEKLFF	TGTGCCAGAAGCCCCTGTAAAGAAAAACTGTTTTTT
.	TRBV10-2	TRBJ2-3	.	CASTGTSTDTQYF	TGCGCCAGTACCGGGACTAGCACAGATACGCAGTATTTT
few	TRBV14	TRBJ1-1	TRBD1	CASSQYTGTGKDLEAFF	TGTGCCAGCAGCCAATATACCGGGACAGGGAAAGACCTTGAAGCTTTCTTT
.	TRBV19	TRBJ1-4	TRBD1	CASTILSGTVLFF	TGTGCCAGTACCATTCTAAGTGGGACAGTCCTGTTTTTT
.	TRBV12-3/TRBV12-4	TRBJ2-3	.	CASSWASTDTQYF	TGTGCCAGCAGTTGGGCTAGCACAGATACGCAGTATTTT
few	TRBV9	TRBJ2-3	.	CASSVGPGVSTDTQYF	TGTGCCAGCAGCGTAGGACCAGGGGTTAGCACAGATACGCAGTATTTT
.	TRBV6-7	TRBJ1-4	TRBD1	CASSYPRTGEEKLFF	TGTGCCAGCAGTTACCCGCGGACAGGGGAAGAAAAACTGTTTTTT
.	TRBV19	TRBJ1-1	.	CASRGMGSRSYNTEAFF	TGTGCCAGTCGGGGGATGGGGTCCCGGAGTTATAACACTGAAGCTTTCTTT
.	TRBV6-5	TRBJ1-6	.	CASSSRPPEYYSPLHF	TGTGCCAGCAGTTCCAGGCCCCCCGAGTATTATTCACCCCTCCACTTT
.	TRBV7-9	TRBJ2-1	TRBD2	CASSPGGKPNEQFF	TGTGCCAGCAGCCCGGGGGGGAAACCCAATGAGCAGTTCTTC
few	TRBV29-1	TRBJ1-1	.	CSVGTRLNTEAFF	TGCAGCGTGGGGACACGCTTGAACACTGAAGCTTTCTTT
.	TRBV19	TRBJ2-2	.	CASSIGPGVPGELFF	TGTGCCAGTAGTATAGGCCCAGGCGTGCCCGGGGAGCTGTTTTTT
.	TRBV18	TRBJ2-1	TRBD2	CASSLAGRNEQFF	TGTGCCAGCTCTCTAGCGGGGAGGAATGAGCAGTTCTTC
once	TRBV5-1	TRBJ1-1	.	CASSLGGLMGAFF	TGCGCCAGCAGCTTGGGAGGGCTGATGGGAGCTTTCTTT
.	TRBV6-5	TRBJ1-3	.	CASNLGGSGNTIYF	TGTGCCAGCAATCTGGGGGGCTCTGGAAACACCATATATTTT
.	TRBV4-1	TRBJ2-3	.	CASSQDEGVGTDTQYF	TGCGCCAGCAGCCAAGACGAGGGGGTAGGCACAGATACGCAGTATTTT
.	TRBV7-9	TRBJ2-3	TRBD2	CASSLEASGGRYHTDTQYF	TGTGCCAGCAGCTTAGAGGCTAGCGGGGGGCGTTACCACACAGATACGCAGTATTTT
.	TRBV28	TRBJ1-2	.	CASSFAAGANYGYTF	TGTGCCAGCAGTTTCGCCGCCGGGGCTAACTATGGCTACACCTTC
.	TRBV5-1	TRBJ2-1	.	CASSLIGDPYNEQFF	TGCGCCAGCAGCTTGATCGGGGATCCCTACAATGAGCAGTTCTTC
once	TRBV19	TRBJ2-1	.	CASSIGGEYYNEQFF	TGTGCCAGTAGTATCGGGGGAGAATACTACAATGAGCAGTTCTTC
once	TRBV30	TRBJ1-4	TRBD1	CAWSLGTGDGKLFF	TGTGCCTGGAGCTTGGGGACAGGGGACGGAAAACTGTTTTTT
few	TRBV10-1	TRBJ2-7	.	CASSPGQYEQYF	TGCGCCAGCAGTCCGGGTCAATACGAGCAGTACTTC
.	TRBV9	TRBJ1-2	.	CASSLDRSYGYTF	TGTGCCAGCAGCCTTGACAGGAGCTATGGCTACACCTTC
.	TRBV10-2	TRBJ2-3	.	CASSETGRVTDTQYF	TGCGCCAGCAGTGAGACAGGGAGAGTCACTGATACGCAGTATTTT
.	TRBV29-1	TRBJ2-5	TRBD2	CSVVAGGPETQYF	TGCAGCGTTGTGGCGGGGGGGCCTGAGACCCAGTACTTC
few	TRBV6-6	TRBJ2-2	TRBD1	CASRTGGDTGELFF	TGTGCCAGCCGTACAGGGGGCGACACCGGGGAGCTGTTTTTT
.	TRBV29-1	TRBJ2-3	TRBD2	CSAIAGGTDTQYF	TGCAGCGCTATAGCGGGGGGCACAGATACGCAGTATTTT
.	TRBV19	TRBJ1-4	.	CASRQQTTNEKLFF	TGTGCCAGTAGGCAACAGACAACTAATGAAAAACTGTTTTTT
.	TRBV21-1	TRBJ1-5	.	CASVNRSPNQPQHF	TGTGCCAGTGTAAACAGGTCCCCTAATCAGCCCCAGCATTTT
.	TRBV18	TRBJ1-2	TRBD1	CASSPGQGRNYGYTF	TGTGCCAGCTCACCGGGACAGGGGAGGAACTATGGCTACACCTTC
.	TRBV4-1	TRBJ2-3	TRBD2	CASSRGTSDSTDTQYF	TGCGCCAGCAGCCGAGGAACTAGCGATAGCACAGATACGCAGTATTTT
.	TRBV11-2	TRBJ1-1	TRBD1	CASSLVQGDTEAFF	TGTGCCAGCAGCCTGGTGCAGGGGGACACTGAAGCTTTCTTT
.	TRBV5-1	TRBJ1-3	TRBD1	CASSLAGGGNTIYF	TGCGCCAGCAGCTTGGCAGGGGGTGGAAACACCATATATTTT